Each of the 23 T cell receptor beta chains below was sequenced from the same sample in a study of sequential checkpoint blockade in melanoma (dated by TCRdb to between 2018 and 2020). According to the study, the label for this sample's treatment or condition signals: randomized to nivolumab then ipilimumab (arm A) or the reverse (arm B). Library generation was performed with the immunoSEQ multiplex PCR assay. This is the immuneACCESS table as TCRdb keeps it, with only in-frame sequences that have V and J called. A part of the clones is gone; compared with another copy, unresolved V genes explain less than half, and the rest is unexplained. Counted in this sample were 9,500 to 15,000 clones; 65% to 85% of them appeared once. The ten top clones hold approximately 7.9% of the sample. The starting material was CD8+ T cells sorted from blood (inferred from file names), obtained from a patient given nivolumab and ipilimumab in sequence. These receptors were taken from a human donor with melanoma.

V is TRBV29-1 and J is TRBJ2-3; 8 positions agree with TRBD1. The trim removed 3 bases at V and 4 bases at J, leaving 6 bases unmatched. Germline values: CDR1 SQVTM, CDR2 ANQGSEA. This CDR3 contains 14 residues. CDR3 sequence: CSVEDKDRADTQYF. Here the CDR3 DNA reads TGCAGCGTTGAGGATAAGGACAGGGCAGATACGCAGTATTTT.

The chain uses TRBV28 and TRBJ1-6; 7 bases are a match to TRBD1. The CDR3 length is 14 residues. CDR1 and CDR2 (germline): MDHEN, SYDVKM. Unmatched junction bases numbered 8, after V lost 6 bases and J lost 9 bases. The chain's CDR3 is CASSPTGFASPLHF. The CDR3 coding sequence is TGTGCCAGCAGCCCGACAGGGTTCGCTTCACCCCTCCACTTT.

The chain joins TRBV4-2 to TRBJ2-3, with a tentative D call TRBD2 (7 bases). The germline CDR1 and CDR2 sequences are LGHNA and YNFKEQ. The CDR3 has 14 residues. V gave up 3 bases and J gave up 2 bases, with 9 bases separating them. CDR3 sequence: CASSQGGATDTQYF. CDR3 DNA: TGTGCCAGCAGCCAGGGGGGGGCCACAGATACGCAGTATTTT.

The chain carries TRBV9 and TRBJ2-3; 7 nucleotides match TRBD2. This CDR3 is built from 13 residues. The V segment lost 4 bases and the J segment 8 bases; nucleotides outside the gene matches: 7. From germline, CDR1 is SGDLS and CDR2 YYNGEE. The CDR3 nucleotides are TGTGCCAGCAGCATATCGGGGGGATCTACGCAGTATTTT. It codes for CASSISGGSTQYF. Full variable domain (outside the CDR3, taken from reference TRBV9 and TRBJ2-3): DSGVTQTPKHLITATGQRVTLRCSPRSGDLSVYWYQQSLDQGLQFLIQYYNGEERAKGNILERFSAQQFPDLHSELNLSSLELGDSALYFCASSISGGSTQYFGPGTRLTVL.

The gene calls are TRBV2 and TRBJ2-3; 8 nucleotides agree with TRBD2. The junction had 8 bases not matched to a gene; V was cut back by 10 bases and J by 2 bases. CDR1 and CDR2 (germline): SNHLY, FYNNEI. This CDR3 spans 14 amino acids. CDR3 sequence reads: CATEAGAYTDTQYF. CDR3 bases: TGTGCCACCGAAGCGGGGGCGTACACAGATACGCAGTATTTT.

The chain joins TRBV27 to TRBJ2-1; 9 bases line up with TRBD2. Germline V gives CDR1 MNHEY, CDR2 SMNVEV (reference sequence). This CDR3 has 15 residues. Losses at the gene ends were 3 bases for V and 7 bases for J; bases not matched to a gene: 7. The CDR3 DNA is TGTGCCAGCAGTTTCGAAGCGGGGGGCGGGAATGAGCAGTTCTTC. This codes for CASSFEAGGGNEQFF.

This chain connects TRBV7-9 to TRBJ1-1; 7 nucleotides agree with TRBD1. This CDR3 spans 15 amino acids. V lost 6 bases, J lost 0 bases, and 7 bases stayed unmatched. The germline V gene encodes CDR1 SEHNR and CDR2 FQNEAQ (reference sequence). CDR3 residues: CASRGQSTLNTEAFF. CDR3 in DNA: TGTGCCAGCAGGGGACAGTCTACTCTGAACACTGAAGCTTTCTTT. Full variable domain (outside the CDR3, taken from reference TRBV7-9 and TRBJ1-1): DTGVSQNPRHKITKRGQNVTFRCDPISEHNRLYWYRQTLGQGPEFLTYFQNEAQLEKSRLLSDRFSAERPKGSFSTLEIQRTEQGDSAMYLCASRGQSTLNTEAFFGQGTRLTVV.

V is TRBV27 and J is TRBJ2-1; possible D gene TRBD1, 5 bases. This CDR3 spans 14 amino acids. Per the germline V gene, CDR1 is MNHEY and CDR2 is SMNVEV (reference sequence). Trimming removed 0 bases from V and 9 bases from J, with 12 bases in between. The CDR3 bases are TGTGCCAGCAGTTTATCGGCAGGGCAAGTTGAGCAGTTCTTC. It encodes CASSLSAGQVEQFF.

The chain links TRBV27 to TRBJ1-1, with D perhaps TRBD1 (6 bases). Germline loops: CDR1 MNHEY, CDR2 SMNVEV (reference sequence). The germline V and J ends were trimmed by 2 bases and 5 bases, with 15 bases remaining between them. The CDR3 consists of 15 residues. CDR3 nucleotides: TGTGCCAGCAGTTTAACGACAGGAAGGTCTACTGAAGCTTTCTTT. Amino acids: CASSLTTGRSTEAFF.

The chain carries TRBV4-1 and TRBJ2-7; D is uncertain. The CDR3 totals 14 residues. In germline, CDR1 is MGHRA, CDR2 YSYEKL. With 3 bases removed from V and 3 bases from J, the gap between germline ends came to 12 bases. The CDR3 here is CASSQVLAGYEQYF. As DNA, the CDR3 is TGCGCCAGCAGCCAGGTACTTGCTGGCTACGAGCAGTACTTC.

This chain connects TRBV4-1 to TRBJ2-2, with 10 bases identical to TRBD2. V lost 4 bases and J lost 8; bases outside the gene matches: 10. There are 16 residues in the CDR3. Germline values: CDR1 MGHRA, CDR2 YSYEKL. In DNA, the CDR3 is TGCGCCAGCAGCCCGGGGCTCGGACTAGCGGTGGGGGAGCTGTTTTTT. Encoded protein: CASSPGLGLAVGELFF.

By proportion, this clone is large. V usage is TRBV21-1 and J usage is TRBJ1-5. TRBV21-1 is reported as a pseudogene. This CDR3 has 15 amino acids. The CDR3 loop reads CASSKDGKFNQPQHF. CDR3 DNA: TGTGCCAGCAGCAAAGACGGGAAGTTTAATCAGCCCCAGCATTTT.

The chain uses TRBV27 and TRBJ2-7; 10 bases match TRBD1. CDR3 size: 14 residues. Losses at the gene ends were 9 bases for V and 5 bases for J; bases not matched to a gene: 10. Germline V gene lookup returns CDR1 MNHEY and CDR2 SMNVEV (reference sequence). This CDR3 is CASSEGTGVDEQYF. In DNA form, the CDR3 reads TGTGCCAGTAGCGAGGGGACAGGGGTCGACGAGCAGTACTTC.

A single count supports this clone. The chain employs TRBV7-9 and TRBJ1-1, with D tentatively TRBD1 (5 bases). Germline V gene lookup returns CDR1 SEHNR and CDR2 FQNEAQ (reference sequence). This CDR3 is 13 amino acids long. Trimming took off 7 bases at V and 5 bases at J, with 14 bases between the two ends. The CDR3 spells CASTSGFGTEAFF. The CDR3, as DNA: TGTGCCAGCACTTCAGGGTTCGGGACTGAAGCTTTCTTT.

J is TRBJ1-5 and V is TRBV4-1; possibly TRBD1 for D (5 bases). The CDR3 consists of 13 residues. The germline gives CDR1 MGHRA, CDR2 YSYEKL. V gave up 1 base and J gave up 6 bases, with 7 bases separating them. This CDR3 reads CASSQVGGQPQHF. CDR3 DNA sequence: TGCGCCAGCAGCCAAGTCGGGGGTCAGCCCCAGCATTTT.

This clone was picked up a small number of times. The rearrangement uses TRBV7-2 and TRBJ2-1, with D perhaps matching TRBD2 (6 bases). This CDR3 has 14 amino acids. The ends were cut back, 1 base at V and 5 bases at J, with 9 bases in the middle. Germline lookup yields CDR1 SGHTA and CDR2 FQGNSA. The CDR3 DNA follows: TGTGCCAGCAGCTTAGTTGGAGGGGACAATGAGCAGTTCTTC. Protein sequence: CASSLVGGDNEQFF.

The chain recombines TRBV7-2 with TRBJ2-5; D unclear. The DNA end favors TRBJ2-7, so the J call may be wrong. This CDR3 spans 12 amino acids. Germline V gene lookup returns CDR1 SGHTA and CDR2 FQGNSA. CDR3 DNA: TGTGCCAGCAGCCCACCCTCGTACGAGCAGTACTTC. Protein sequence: CASSPPSYEQYF.

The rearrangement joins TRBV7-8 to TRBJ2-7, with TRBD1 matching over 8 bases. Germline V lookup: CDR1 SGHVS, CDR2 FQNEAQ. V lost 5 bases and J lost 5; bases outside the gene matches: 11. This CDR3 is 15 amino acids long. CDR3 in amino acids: CASSGKDRANDEQYF. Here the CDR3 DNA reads TGTGCCAGCAGCGGTAAGGACAGGGCAAACGACGAGCAGTACTTC.

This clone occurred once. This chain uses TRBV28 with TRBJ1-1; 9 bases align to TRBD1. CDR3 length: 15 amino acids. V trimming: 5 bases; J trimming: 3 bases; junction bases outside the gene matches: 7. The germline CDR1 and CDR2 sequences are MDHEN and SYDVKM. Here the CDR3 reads CASSPWDRVDTEAFF. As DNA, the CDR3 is TGTGCCAGCAGTCCCTGGGACAGGGTTGACACTGAAGCTTTCTTT.

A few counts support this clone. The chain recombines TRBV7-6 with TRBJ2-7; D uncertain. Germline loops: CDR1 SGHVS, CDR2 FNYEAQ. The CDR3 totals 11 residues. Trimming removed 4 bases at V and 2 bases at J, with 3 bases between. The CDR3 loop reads CASSSTYEQYF. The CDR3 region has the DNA TGTGCCAGCAGCTCAACCTACGAGCAGTACTTC.

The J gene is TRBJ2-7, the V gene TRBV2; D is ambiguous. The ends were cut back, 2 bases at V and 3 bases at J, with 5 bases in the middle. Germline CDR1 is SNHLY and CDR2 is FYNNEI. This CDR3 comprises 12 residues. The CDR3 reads CASSERHYEQYF. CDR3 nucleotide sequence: TGTGCCAGCAGTGAACGACACTACGAGCAGTACTTC.

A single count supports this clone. The CDR3 DNA sequence: TGTGCCAGCAGCCCATCCAGGGGACAAAGCTCCTACGAGCAGTACTTC. It is translated as CASSPSRGQSSYEQYF. This chain connects TRBV7-8 to TRBJ2-7; tentatively, D is TRBD1 (6 bases). Germline V gene lookup returns CDR1 SGHVS and CDR2 FQNEAQ. This CDR3 has 16 residues. The V end lost 5 bases, the J end lost 0 bases, and 17 bases lay between the germline ends.

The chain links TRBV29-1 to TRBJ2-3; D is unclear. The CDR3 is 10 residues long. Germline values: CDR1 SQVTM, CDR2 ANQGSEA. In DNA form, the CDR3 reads TGCAGTGGCAGCACAGATACGCAGTATTTT. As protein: CSGSTDTQYF.